One T cell receptor (beta chain) is described in this entry. Its target is not known. The library protocol tagged individual cDNA molecules with unique molecular identifiers. One entry per CDR3 protein, called by TCRdb with MiXCR from the 5' RACE reads. The sample records about 56,000 distinct CDR3 sequences, roughly 15% being singletons. These data belong to a study of early T cells in non-severe SARS-CoV-2 infection. The wider study: Unpaired chains resulted from sequencing bulk RNA of unsorted whole blood. Study-wide points: Anti-spike CD8 specificities were favored by VDJdb matching, whose results missed private and CD4 specificities.

The V gene end was trimmed by 2 bases and the J gene end by 4 bases; junction bases not matched to a gene: 12. From germline, CDR1 is DFQATT and CDR2 SNEGSKA (reference sequence). The CDR3 spans 16 residues. Sequences were derived from whole blood, sampled at baseline. The sequence was collected from an adult who was a healthcare worker with PCR-confirmed SARS-CoV-2 infection or an uninfected control (not recorded which). The rearrangement uses TRBV20-1 and TRBJ2-7; 9 nucleotides match TRBD1. The CDR3 region is CSARPIPGQGGYEQYF. CDR3 DNA: TGCAGTGCTAGACCCATTCCGGGACAGGGAGGTTACGAGCAGTACTTC.